This T cell receptor beta chain was observed in a study of blood T cell repertoires in COVID-19. Study summary: Sources were T cells, B-cell-depleted T cells, or PBMCs; the material itself was cDNA or gDNA.

Seattle patients were enrolled while actively infected and followed longitudinally. Per the original data handling: How many nucleated cells were present was estimated from reference gene primer amplification. Produced via immunoSEQ multiplex PCR; TCRdb's table is partial and in-frame only. Clonal size and the V and J genes are those of that table, whereas D and trimming came from the DNA. Of about 69,000 clones listed, approximately 80% are singletons. V was shortened by 5 bases and J by 4 bases, with 17 bases between the two germline ends. The germline gives CDR1 LGHDT, CDR2 YNNKEL (reference sequence). This CDR3 is 15 amino acids long.

This receptor was identified in a man aged 45-65 years with COVID-19, enrolled during active disease. Sequencing was carried out using peripheral blood. The genes are TRBV3-1 (or the pseudogene TRBV3-2) and TRBJ1-2; D gene ambiguous. Written as DNA, the CDR3 is TGTGCCAGCAGCAACGATCCGTGGCAGATCTATGGCTACACCTTC. It is translated as CASSNDPWQIYGYTF.